This TCR beta chain was sequenced in a study of blood T cell repertoires in COVID-19. CDR3 size: 15 residues. V lost 5 bases and J lost 4; bases outside the gene matches: 8. Germline lookup yields CDR1 LNHDA and CDR2 SQIVND (reference sequence). This clone was counted a single time. TCRdb's table, derived via immunoSEQ multiplex PCR, lists solely in-frame clones and lacks some. The sample has over 150,000 clones, roughly 81% seen once; the top ten hold under 8.5%. Sequenced input: peripheral blood. This clonotype was obtained from a woman aged 60-75 years with COVID-19, enrolled during active disease. The rearrangement joins TRBV19 to TRBJ1-2; 9 nucleotides match TRBD1. The CDR3 DNA reads TGTGCCAGTAGTGCAACAGGGGGCGGAATCTATGGCTACACCTTC. This translates into CASSATGGGIYGYTF.